A single sample is the source of the 21 T cell receptor beta chains below, sequenced in a study of T cells in Graves' hyperthyroidism and ophthalmopathy. Amplification yielded TCR beta CDR3 regions, with RNA transcripts as the source. Initially, a first-round RT-PCR of the TCR CDR3 employed the HTBI primer set. TCRdb reanalysed the multiplex PCR reads using MiXCR and keeps one entry per CDR3 protein. The profile shows 600,000 or so distinct CDR3 sequences, roughly 15% of them singletons. The specimen was blood. All receptors come from a woman aged 45-65 years with Graves' ophthalmopathy.

At least ten counts were recorded for this clonotype. The rearrangement joins TRBV28 to TRBJ1-4; TRBD1 aligns across 7 bases. The germline CDR1 and CDR2 sequences are MDHEN and SYDVKM. CDR3 length: 14 amino acids. Losses at the gene ends were 5 bases for V and 2 bases for J; bases not matched to a gene: 2. The CDR3: CASSPGGTNEKLFF. The CDR3 DNA is TGTGCCAGCAGTCCAGGGGGGACTAATGAAAAACTGTTTTTT.

This clonotype was recorded many times. This rearrangement joins TRBV28 to TRBJ2-7; D perhaps matches TRBD1 (5 bases). This CDR3 contains 12 residues. Trimming pared 5 bases from V and 5 bases from J, leaving 10 bases between. Germline CDR1 is MDHEN and CDR2 is SYDVKM. The CDR3: CASSPQGNEQYF. CDR3 nucleotides: TGTGCCAGCAGTCCCCAGGGAAACGAGCAGTACTTC.

The gene calls are TRBV6-2 or TRBV6-3 and TRBJ2-2; maybe TRBD2 (5 bases). V lost 3 bases and J 0 bases, leaving 20 bases between the germline ends. The CDR3 runs 19 residues. CDR1 and CDR2 (germline): MNHEY, SVGEGT. The CDR3 region is CASSYASLWERSNTGELFF. As DNA, the CDR3 is TGTGCCAGCAGTTATGCCAGTCTATGGGAGCGATCGAACACCGGGGAGCTGTTTTTT.

The V gene is TRBV11-2, the J gene TRBJ2-1; a weak D match, TRBD2 (7 bases). Germline CDR1 is SGHAT and CDR2 is FQNNGV. Deletions cut 1 base from V and 7 bases from J, with 23 bases between. The CDR3 has 18 residues. Here the CDR3 reads CASSLAGWFRRGANEQFF. The DNA of the CDR3 is TGTGCCAGCAGCTTAGCAGGTTGGTTTCGTCGGGGGGCGAATGAGCAGTTCTTC.

This clonotype was observed at least ten times. The chain has TRBV29-1 and TRBJ2-5; D is unresolved. The CDR3 is 12 residues long. Trimming left V 5 bases short and J 5 bases short, with 12 bases between. Germline CDR1 and CDR2: SQVTM and ANQGSEA. CDR3 amino acids: CSVLRGMETQYF. DNA for the CDR3: TGCAGCGTTCTTAGAGGAATGGAGACCCAGTACTTC.

This clonotype was counted ten times or more. V is TRBV5-6 and J is TRBJ2-1, with 9 positions matching TRBD1. CDR3 length: 15 amino acids. The junction had 3 bases not matched to a gene; V was cut back by 1 base and J by 4 bases. CDR1 is SGHDT, CDR2 YYEEEE, per germline. CDR3 nucleotide sequence: TGTGCCAGCAGCTTGCCCGGGACAGGGTACAATGAGCAGTTCTTC. Residues: CASSLPGTGYNEQFF.

The chain has TRBV4-3 and TRBJ2-3; TRBD2 aligns across 7 bases. This CDR3 region has 15 residues. V trimming: 3 bases; J trimming: 1 base; junction bases outside the gene matches: 4. Germline assignment: CDR1 LGHNA and CDR2 YSLEER. The CDR3 bases are TGCGCCAGCAGCCACTTAGCGGGCCGCACAGATACGCAGTATTTT. Translated: CASSHLAGRTDTQYF.

The chain is built from TRBV5-5 and TRBJ2-7, with 7 bases aligning to TRBD1. J gave up 2 bases and V 4 bases, and 6 bases lay outside the gene matches. Looked up from germline, CDR1 is SGHKS and CDR2 is YYEKEE (reference sequence). The CDR3 length is 14 residues. The DNA for the CDR3 is TGTGCCAGCAGCCTACGGGACAGAACCTACGAGCAGTACTTC. This translates into CASSLRDRTYEQYF.

This clonotype was seen only a few times. The chain links TRBV24-1 to TRBJ2-1; D might be TRBD2 (6 bases). Trimming cost V 9 bases and J 3 bases, with 17 bases left between them. This CDR3 comprises 15 residues. Germline CDR1 KGHDR, CDR2 SFDVKD. CDR3 coding DNA: TGTGCCACCGGGGCGGGACTCAAGAACTACAATGAGCAGTTCTTC. Translating it yields CATGAGLKNYNEQFF.

This clonotype was picked up a small number of times. The gene calls are TRBV6-2 or TRBV6-3 and TRBJ2-7; 10 positions agree with TRBD2. This CDR3 region has 15 residues. Per germline, CDR1 MNHEY and CDR2 SVGEGT. With V trimmed by 2 bases and J by 3 bases, 4 bases remained unmatched. The CDR3 spells CASSYPSSGSYEQYF. For the CDR3, the DNA is TGTGCCAGCAGTTACCCCTCTAGCGGGAGCTACGAGCAGTACTTC.

This clonotype was counted many times. The chain has TRBV15 and TRBJ2-6; D is possibly TRBD1 (5 bases). With 0 bases removed from V and 0 bases from J, the gap between germline ends came to 6 bases. Germline CDR1 and CDR2: LNHNV and YYDKDF (reference sequence). The CDR3 runs to 16 residues. CDR3 nucleotides: TGTGCCACCAGCAGAGATGACAGCTCTGGGGCCAACGTCCTGACTTTC. This codes for CATSRDDSSGANVLTF. Based on the CDR3 plus reference TRBV15 and TRBJ2-6, the full variable domain is DAMVIQNPRYQVTQFGKPVTLSCSQTLNHNVMYWYQQKSSQAPKLLFHYYDKDFNNEADTPDNFQSRRPNTSFCFLDIRSPGLGDTAMYLCATSRDDSSGANVLTFGAGSRLTVL.

This clonotype came up a few times. V and J are TRBV4-3 and TRBJ1-6; 8 bases line up with TRBD1. The V and J ends lost 0 bases and 9 bases, in that order; junction bases with no gene match: 10. The CDR3 has 17 residues. Germline CDR1 reads LGHNA; CDR2 reads YSLEER. CDR3 in DNA: TGCGCCAGCAGCCAAGATTTCGGACAGGGAGGTGGTTCACCCCTCCACTTT. Encoded protein: CASSQDFGQGGGSPLHF.

V gene TRBV7-6 combines with J gene TRBJ2-7; TRBD1 matches 7 bases. V was clipped by 5 bases and J by 3 bases; unmatched bases: 7. The germline gives CDR1 SGHVS, CDR2 FNYEAQ. The CDR3 is 14 residues long. CDR3 bases: TGTGCCAGCAGCCAGACGGGACAGAGCTACGAGCAGTACTTC. Protein sequence: CASSQTGQSYEQYF.

There are many counts of this clonotype. The chain joins TRBV19 to TRBJ2-7, with a possible D match to TRBD1 (6 bases). The CDR3 runs 13 residues. Trimming removed 6 bases from V and 3 bases from J, with 12 bases in between. Germline lookup yields CDR1 LNHDA and CDR2 SQIVND (reference sequence). CDR3 sequence (DNA): TGTGCCAGTAGGCCGGGACAAAGCTACGAGCAGTACTTC. Its translation is CASRPGQSYEQYF. The whole variable domain, remainder taken from reference TRBV19 and TRBJ2-7, is DGGITQSPKYLFRKEGQNVTLSCEQNLNHDAMYWYRQDPGQGLRLIYYSQIVNDFQKGDIAEGYSVSREKKESFPLTVTSAQKNPTAFYLCASRPGQSYEQYFGPGTRLTVT.

V is TRBV12-3 or TRBV12-4 and J is TRBJ2-7; TRBD2 matches at 7 bases. Unmatched junction bases numbered 9, after V lost 7 bases and J lost 0 bases. CDR3 length: 15 amino acids. CDR3 sequence: CASISSSGGSYEQYF. CDR3 bases: TGTGCCAGCATCTCTTCTAGCGGAGGCTCCTACGAGCAGTACTTC.

This clonotype was detected only a few times. The chain couples TRBV3-1 to TRBJ1-6; D not certain. The CDR3 totals 15 residues. Germline V gene sequence: CDR1 LGHDT, CDR2 YNNKEL (reference sequence). V lost 1 base and J lost 13, with 17 bases in between. The CDR3 sequence is CASSQGASPSDPLHF. The CDR3 region has the DNA TGTGCCAGCAGCCAAGGTGCCAGCCCTTCTGACCCCCTCCACTTT.

Worth noting for this clonotype: This may arise from a read error, as a much more abundant clone is one base away. This chain joins TRBV29-1 and TRBJ1-1; tentative D call: TRBD1 (6 bases). There are 11 residues in the CDR3. Germline CDR1 reads SQVTM; CDR2 reads ANQGSEA. Here the CDR3 DNA reads TGCAGCGTTGACGGGGGCTCTGAAGCTCTCTTT. Protein sequence: CSVDGGSEALF.

This clonotype has at least ten counts. The chain carries TRBV6-2 or TRBV6-3 and TRBJ2-3; 7 bases are shared with TRBD2. J was trimmed by 0 bases and V by 2 bases; bases with no gene match: 2. Germline lookup yields CDR1 MNHEY and CDR2 SVGEGT. This CDR3 region has 15 residues. CDR3 sequence reads: CASSYAGVSTDTQYF. Here the CDR3 DNA reads TGTGCCAGCAGTTACGCGGGAGTGAGCACAGATACGCAGTATTTT.

This clonotype has at least ten counts. The chain has TRBV7-2 and TRBJ1-2; D is undetermined. V lost 5 bases, J lost 2 bases, and 18 bases lay in between. Looked up from germline, CDR1 is SGHTA and CDR2 is FQGNSA. The CDR3 is 16 residues long. The CDR3 DNA reads as TGTGCCAGCAGCCCGGTGGGGAAGCGTAGGAACTATGGCTACACCTTC. Its translation is CASSPVGKRRNYGYTF.

This clonotype was seen a handful of times. Being one base from a much bigger clone, this may be a read error. The genes are TRBV7-3 and TRBJ2-7; TRBD1 aligns across 7 bases. This CDR3 contains 15 residues. Trimming took 0 bases from V and 6 from J; bases not matched to a gene: 8. The germline V gene has CDR1 SGHTA and CDR2 FQGTGA. The CDR3: CASSLTAGTACEQYF. CDR3 nucleotide sequence: TGTGCCAGCAGCTTAACGGCCGGGACAGCCTGCGAGCAGTACTTC.

This clonotype was counted ten times or more. The gene calls are TRBV9 and TRBJ2-5; 8 bases are a match to TRBD1. CDR3 length: 15 amino acids. CDR1 is SGDLS and CDR2 is YYNGEE in the germline V gene. J gave up 5 bases and V 4 bases, and 10 bases lay outside the gene matches. The CDR3 loop reads CASSHGRGLKETQYF. CDR3 in DNA: TGTGCCAGCAGCCATGGCAGGGGGCTTAAGGAGACCCAGTACTTC.